This is a list of T cell receptor beta chains from one sample in a study of control samples from healthy donors and cancer patients. Libraries were prepared by immunoSEQ multiplex PCR; TCRdb keeps only in-frame clonotypes and omits some of them. The repertoire has some 120,000 clones, around 87% of them found once; the top ten carry over 7.5%. Sequences were obtained from blood. The receptors were sampled from a man in his forties in good health. CDR3s include the opening cysteine and the closing phenylalanine or tryptophan. D genes are given only for firm matches. Part of the rows lack a size; the others show once, few, many or a class for expanded clones.

d_gene	v_gene	j_gene	abundance	CDR3aa	CDR3nt
NA	TRBV4-1	TRBJ1-6	NA	CASSQVRAAHSSSIRTLHF	TGCGCCAGCAGCCAAGTTAGGGCTGCGCACTCCTCCTCTATTAGGACCCTCCACTTT
TRBD1	TRBV7-9	TRBJ1-4	NA	CASSLLGQGAVNEKLFF	TGTGCCAGCAGCTTGTTGGGACAGGGGGCGGTTAATGAAAAACTGTTTTTT
NA	TRBV2	TRBJ1-1	NA	CASSEDGRDTEAFF	TGTGCCAGCAGTGAAGATGGGAGAGACACTGAAGCTTTCTTT
TRBD2	TRBV3-1/TRBV3-2	TRBJ2-5	NA	CASGAGGYQETQYF	TGTGCCAGTGGAGCGGGGGGGTACCAAGAGACCCAGTACTTC
NA	TRBV5-1	TRBJ2-3	NA	CASSLAGGAFTDTQYF	TGCGCCAGCAGCTTGGCCGGCGGGGCCTTCACAGATACGCAGTATTTT
NA	TRBV7-2	TRBJ2-7	once	CASSLGTGSYEQYF	TGTGCCAGCAGCTTGGGGACGGGCTCCTACGAGCAGTACTTC
TRBD1	TRBV9	TRBJ1-3	NA	CASSAQPQGANTIYF	TGTGCCAGCAGCGCGCAACCCCAGGGGGCAAACACCATATATTTT
TRBD1	TRBV7-2	TRBJ1-6	NA	CASSVYAGQYNSPLHF	TGTGCCAGCAGCGTATACGCGGGACAGTATAATTCACCCCTCCACTTT
NA	TRBV7-2	TRBJ1-1	once	CASSLRGGTEAFF	TGTGCCAGCAGCTTAAGGGGCGGCACTGAAGCTTTCTTT
TRBD1	TRBV6-5	TRBJ2-3	NA	CASSHTGGPTDTQYF	TGTGCCAGCAGCCACACAGGGGGCCCTACAGATACGCAGTATTTT
TRBD1	TRBV19	TRBJ1-5	NA	CASTPGHRGLYSNQPQHF	TGTGCCAGTACCCCGGGTCACAGGGGACTTTATAGCAATCAGCCCCAGCATTTT
NA	TRBV18	TRBJ2-7	NA	CASSPRGSEQYF	TGTGCCAGCTCACCACGAGGCTCCGAGCAGTACTTC
NA	TRBV24-1	TRBJ2-1	few	CATSDNFVTSNEQFF	TGTGCCACCAGTGATAATTTTGTGACTAGTAATGAGCAGTTCTTC
TRBD2	TRBV11-2	TRBJ2-7	NA	CASSISGGSSYEQYF	TGTGCCAGCAGCATTAGCGGGGGCAGCTCCTACGAGCAGTACTTC
NA	TRBV5-1	TRBJ1-1	NA	CASSLDMNTEAFF	TGCGCCAGCAGCCTGGACATGAACACTGAAGCTTTCTTT
NA	TRBV12-5	TRBJ1-2	few	CASGLQNYGYTF	TGTGCTAGTGGTTTACAAAACTATGGCTACACCTTC
NA	TRBV4-1	TRBJ1-4	NA	CASSQGLIATNEKLFF	TGCGCCAGCAGCCAAGGGCTTATTGCAACTAATGAAAAACTGTTTTTT
NA	TRBV5-1	TRBJ1-4	NA	CASSFGGEKLFF	TGCGCCAGCAGCTTTGGGGGTGAAAAACTGTTTTTT
NA	TRBV5-1	TRBJ2-1	NA	CASRGGGVVPSSYNEQFF	TGCGCCAGCAGGGGAGGGGGGGTCGTTCCCAGCTCCTACAATGAGCAGTTCTTC
NA	TRBV7-2	TRBJ1-5	NA	CASSLEAGRNQPQHF	TGTGCCAGCAGCTTAGAGGCAGGCCGCAATCAGCCCCAGCATTTT
NA	TRBV30	TRBJ1-1	NA	CAWSGQGNTEAFF	TGTGCCTGGAGTGGTCAGGGGAACACTGAAGCTTTCTTT
NA	TRBV6-6	TRBJ1-2	NA	CASSIGLEYGYTF	TGTGCCAGCAGTATAGGATTGGAATATGGCTACACCTTC
NA	TRBV9	TRBJ2-1	NA	CASSPNVAHEQFF	TGTGCCAGCAGCCCTAACGTGGCCCATGAGCAGTTCTTC
NA	TRBV18	TRBJ1-6	NA	CASSPRALGDSPLHF	TGTGCCAGCTCACCAAGGGCTTTGGGGGATTCACCCCTCCACTTT
NA	TRBV14	TRBJ1-1	NA	CASSQDVRTVNTEAFF	TGTGCCAGCAGCCAAGATGTCCGGACGGTGAACACTGAAGCTTTCTTT
TRBD1	TRBV5-1	TRBJ2-7	NA	CASSLGTGQVYEQYF	TGCGCCAGCAGCTTGGGGACAGGGCAAGTCTACGAGCAGTACTTC
NA	TRBV27	TRBJ1-2	NA	CASSLNRVFLTF	TGTGCCAGCAGTTTAAACAGGGTGTTTCTCACCTTC
TRBD1	TRBV6-5	TRBJ1-5	once	CASSKTDRVQPQHF	TGTGCCAGCAGCAAGACGGACAGGGTCCAGCCCCAGCATTTT
TRBD1	TRBV11-2	TRBJ2-1	NA	CASSSLMRQGNEQFF	TGTGCCAGCAGCTCACTCATGAGACAGGGCAATGAGCAGTTCTTC
TRBD1	TRBV4-1	TRBJ2-3	once	CASSQDPPGQVADTQYF	TGCGCCAGCAGCCAAGATCCCCCTGGACAGGTGGCGGATACGCAGTATTTT
NA	TRBV11-2	TRBJ1-6	NA	CASSSPARGGPLHF	TGTGCCAGCAGCTCCCCAGCGCGAGGGGGACCACTCCACTTT
TRBD2	TRBV7-3	TRBJ2-3	NA	CASSLAPSGGPVDTQYF	TGTGCCAGCAGCTTAGCCCCTAGCGGGGGCCCGGTGGATACGCAGTATTTT
TRBD2	TRBV7-2	TRBJ2-7	many	CASSLTSGLSSYEQYF	TGTGCCAGCAGCTTAACTAGCGGGCTCAGCTCCTACGAGCAGTACTTC
NA	TRBV9	TRBJ2-1	once	CASSFPGLGYNEQFF	TGTGCCAGCAGCTTTCCGGGACTGGGCTACAATGAGCAGTTCTTC
TRBD1	TRBV5-4	TRBJ2-3	NA	CASSRDRGRPDTQYF	TGTGCCAGCAGCCGGGACAGGGGGAGACCAGATACGCAGTATTTT
TRBD2	TRBV11-3	TRBJ2-1	NA	CASSPSGGSIGGEQFF	TGTGCCAGCAGCCCTAGCGGGGGGTCCATCGGGGGTGAGCAGTTCTTC